What follows are 5 T cell receptor beta chains derived from one specimen sequenced in a study of beta chain features in type 1 diabetes. Since all of the isolated RNA was reverse transcribed, expressed TCRB transcripts were what got sequenced. Sequenced by immunoSEQ multiplex PCR; TCRdb stores in-frame clones only, minus some. Of around 340,000 clones detected, about 19% appear once; the ten largest clones hold 0.044%. The sequencing sample was made of naive CD4+ T cells from blood. These receptors were obtained from a woman between 18 and 29 years old in good health.

V and J are TRBV4-1 and TRBJ2-7, with TRBD2 identical over 12 bases. V was clipped by 4 bases and J by 5 bases; unmatched bases: 6. CDR1 MGHRA and CDR2 YSYEKL come from the germline V gene. The CDR3 sequence is 15 residues long. CDR3 region: CASSPPGLAGNEQYF. CDR3 bases: TGCGCCAGCAGCCCTCCCGGACTAGCGGGAAACGAGCAGTACTTC.

This clone came up a few times. This rearrangement joins TRBV7-9 to TRBJ1-5; a weak D match, TRBD1 (5 bases). Trimming removed 3 bases at V and 3 bases at J, with 9 bases between. CDR1 is SEHNR, CDR2 FQNEAQ, per germline (reference sequence). The CDR3 has 14 residues. The CDR3 DNA follows: TGTGCCAGCAGCTTGGGACTTCACAATCAGCCCCAGCATTTT. It yields the protein CASSLGLHNQPQHF.

This clone was detected only a few times. The chain has TRBV2 and TRBJ2-2, with TRBD2 identical over 13 bases. V was clipped by 8 bases and J by 2 bases; unmatched bases: 5. The CDR3 sequence is 16 residues long. Germline V lookup: CDR1 SNHLY, CDR2 FYNNEI. CDR3 loop: CASRGLAGYNTGELFF. CDR3 coding DNA: TGTGCCAGCCGGGGACTAGCGGGATACAACACCGGGGAGCTGTTTTTT.

This clone was seen more than once but under ten times. The rearrangement joins TRBV21-1 to TRBJ2-6; the table assigns TRBD1, which was not confirmed against the DNA. TRBV21-1 is designated a pseudogene. The CDR3 covers 15 residues. The CDR3 spells CASSKGHAGANVLTF. The CDR3 DNA reads TGTGCCAGCAGCAAAGGACACGCTGGGGCCAACGTCCTGACTTTC.

The V gene is TRBV5-1, the J gene TRBJ2-7; the D gene is possibly TRBD2 (6 bases). Per germline, CDR1 SGHRS and CDR2 YFSETQ. V dropped 6 bases and J dropped 1 base, with 14 bases sitting between them. The CDR3 contains 14 residues. The CDR3 bases are TGCGCCAGCACTCCCGGGACTTCTTCCTACGAGCAGTACTTC. Encoded protein: CASTPGTSSYEQYF. Full variable domain (remainder filled in from reference TRBV5-1 and TRBJ2-7): KAGVTQTPRYLIKTRGQQVTLSCSPISGHRSVSWYQQTPGQGLQFLFEYFSETQRNKGNFPGRFSGRQFSNSRSEMNVSTLELGDSALYLCASTPGTSSYEQYFGPGTRLTVT.